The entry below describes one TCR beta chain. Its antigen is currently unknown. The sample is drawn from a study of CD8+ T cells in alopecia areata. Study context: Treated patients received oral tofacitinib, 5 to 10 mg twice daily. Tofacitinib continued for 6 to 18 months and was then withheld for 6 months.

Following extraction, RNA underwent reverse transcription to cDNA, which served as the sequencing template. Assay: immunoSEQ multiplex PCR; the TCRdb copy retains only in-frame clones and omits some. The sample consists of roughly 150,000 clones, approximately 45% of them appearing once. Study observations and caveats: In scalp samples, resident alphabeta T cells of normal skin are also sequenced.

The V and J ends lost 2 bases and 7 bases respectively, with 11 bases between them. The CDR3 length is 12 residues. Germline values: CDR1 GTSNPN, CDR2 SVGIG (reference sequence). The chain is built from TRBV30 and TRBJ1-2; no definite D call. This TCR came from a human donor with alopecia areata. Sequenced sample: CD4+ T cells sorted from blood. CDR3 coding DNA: TGTGCCTGGAGTTTGGGCAGCCCTGGCTACACCTTC. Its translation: CAWSLGSPGYTF.